This T cell receptor (beta chain) was identified in a study of beta chain features in type 1 diabetes. The wider study: All samples combined gave about 100 million sorted cells for examination. Overall study results and limits: HLA influence on TCRB rearrangement stayed unresolved here. Moderate but significant shortening of TCRB CDR3s was recorded in all four CD4+ subsets from Type 1 diabetes patients.

The isolated RNA, all of it, was reverse transcribed, so expressed TCRB transcripts were what got sequenced. Produced via immunoSEQ multiplex PCR; TCRdb's table is partial and in-frame only. In the table there are over 700,000 clones, roughly 16% of which are singletons. As to this clone: Its antigen is as yet unknown.

CDR1 and CDR2 (germline): LGHNA, YSLEER. Deletions cut 1 base from V and 0 bases from J, with 20 bases between. The CDR3 runs 19 residues. The source material was naive CD4+ T cells from blood. The sequence derives from a woman aged 18-29 years in good health. V gene TRBV4-3 combines with J gene TRBJ2-3, with D maybe TRBD2 (5 bases). CDR3 in DNA: TGCGCCAGCAGCCAAGCCCACCTCCCTGGCGGGTCTAGCACAGATACGCAGTATTTT. It is translated as CASSQAHLPGGSSTDTQYF.